The T cell receptor beta chain under discussion was sequenced for a study of blood T cell repertoires in COVID-19. Study summary: PBMCs, B-cell-depleted T cells, or T cells were the source of the cDNA or gDNA that made up the material.

Profiling relied on immunoSEQ multiplex PCR, and the TCRdb table lists in-frame clones only, not all of them. The table records under 85,000 clones, 70% to 85% of them present only once. This CDR3 has 13 residues. The V gene lost 2 bases and the J gene lost 4 bases, with 7 bases spanning the gap. In germline, CDR1 is SGHRS, CDR2 YFSETQ. Specimen: peripheral blood. The gene calls are TRBV5-1 and TRBJ2-1; D perhaps matches TRBD1 (5 bases). This clonotype was sampled from a man aged 45-60 years with COVID-19, enrolled during active disease. The CDR3: CASSFRQYNEQFF. Written as DNA, the CDR3 is TGCGCCAGCAGCTTCAGACAGTACAATGAGCAGTTCTTC.